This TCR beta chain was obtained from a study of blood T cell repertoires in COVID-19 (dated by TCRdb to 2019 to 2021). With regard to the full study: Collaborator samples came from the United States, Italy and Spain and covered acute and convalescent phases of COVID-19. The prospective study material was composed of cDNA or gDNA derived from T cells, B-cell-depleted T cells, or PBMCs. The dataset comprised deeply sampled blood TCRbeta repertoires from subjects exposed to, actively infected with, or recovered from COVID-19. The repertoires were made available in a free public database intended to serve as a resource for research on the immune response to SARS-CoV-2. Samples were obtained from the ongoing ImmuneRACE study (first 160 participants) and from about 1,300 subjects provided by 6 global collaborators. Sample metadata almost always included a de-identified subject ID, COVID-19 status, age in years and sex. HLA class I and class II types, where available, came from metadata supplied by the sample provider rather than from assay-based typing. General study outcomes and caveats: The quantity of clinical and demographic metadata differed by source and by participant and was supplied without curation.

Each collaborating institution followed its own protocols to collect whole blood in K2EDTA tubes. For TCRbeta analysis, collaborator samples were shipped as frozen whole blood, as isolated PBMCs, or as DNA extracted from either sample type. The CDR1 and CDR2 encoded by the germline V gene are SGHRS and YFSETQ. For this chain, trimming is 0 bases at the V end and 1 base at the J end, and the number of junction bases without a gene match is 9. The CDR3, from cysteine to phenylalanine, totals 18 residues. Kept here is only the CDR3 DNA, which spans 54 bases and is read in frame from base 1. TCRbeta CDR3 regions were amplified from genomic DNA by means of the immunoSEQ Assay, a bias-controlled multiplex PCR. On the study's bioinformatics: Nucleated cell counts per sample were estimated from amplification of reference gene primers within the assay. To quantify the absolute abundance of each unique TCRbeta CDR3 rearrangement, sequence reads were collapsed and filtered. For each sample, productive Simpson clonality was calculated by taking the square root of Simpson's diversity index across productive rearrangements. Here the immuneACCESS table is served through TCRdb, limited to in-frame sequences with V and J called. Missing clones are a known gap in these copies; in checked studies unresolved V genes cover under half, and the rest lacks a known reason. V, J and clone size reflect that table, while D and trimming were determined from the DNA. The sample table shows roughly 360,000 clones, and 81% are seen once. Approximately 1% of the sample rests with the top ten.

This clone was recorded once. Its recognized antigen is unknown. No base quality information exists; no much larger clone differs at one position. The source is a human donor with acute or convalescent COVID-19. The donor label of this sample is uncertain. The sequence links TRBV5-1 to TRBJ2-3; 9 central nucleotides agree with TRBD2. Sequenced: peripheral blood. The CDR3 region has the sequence CASSLATSGSWGTDTQYF. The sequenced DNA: TGCGCCAGCAGCTTGGCGACTAGCGGTTCGTGGGGCACAGATACGCAGTATTTT.